This T cell receptor (beta chain) appears in the sequencing data of a study of Graves' ophthalmopathy and Graves' hyperthyroidism. In the study overall: The authors defined stable hyperthyroidism as no ophthalmopathy within 18 months of follow-up. Regarding the study as a whole: Appearing in blood as well were most expanded thyroid clonotypes above 0.001 frequency. Progression of ophthalmopathy was predicted by the model with around 68% sensitivity and just over 72% specificity.

Diagnoses were established from clinical symptoms, serum thyroxine, TRAb, thyroid ultrasound and orbital computed tomography. Germline CDR1 and CDR2: SGHRS and YFSETQ. The length of the CDR3 is 11 residues. RNA transcripts were the template, and TCR beta CDR3 regions were amplified from them. HTBI-primed RT-PCR formed the first round, and a multiplex PCR formed the second. TCRdb fed the multiplex PCR reads into MiXCR, producing one record per CDR3 protein. The top ten hold over 8.5% of the sample, which has over a million distinct CDR3 sequences, roughly two fifths seen once. This clonotype came up once. Its antigen is not identified. Sequence at one end of the junction differs from germline and may be a read error.

The J gene is TRBJ2-7, the V gene TRBV5-1, with D unresolved. The origin of this receptor is an adult man with Graves' hyperthyroidism. The source material was peripheral blood or thyroid tissue (not recorded which). CDR3 bases: TGCGCCAGCAGTTTATCCTACGGGCAGTACTTC. Translation gives CASSLSYGQYF.